Sequencing of this T cell receptor beta chain was carried out in a study of Ad26.COV2.S vaccination and SARS-CoV-2 variants. Study as a whole: It was the COV1001 Ad26.COV2.S trial arm that included the donor.

Measured with immunoSEQ multiplex PCR; TCRdb has only the in-frame clones, and not every one. This sample yields approximately 340,000 clones, of which 70% to 90% are seen a single time; about 3.3% belongs to the top ten. Treatment meaning: roughly 20 received Ad26.COV2.S at low or high dose, single or two shots; about 5 received placebo; per-sample allocation not given. Sample collection was performed on day 63 after the first vaccine or placebo injection. This adult donor, from Boston, was 18-55 years old. The V and J ends lost 3 bases and 8 bases respectively, with 13 bases between them. This CDR3 contains 14 residues. In germline, CDR1 is SNHLY, CDR2 FYNNEI.

This rearrangement joins TRBV2 to TRBJ1-4, with TRBD1 as a possible D gene (5 bases). The input for sequencing was peripheral blood, taken in a trial of Ad26.COV2.S vaccine versus placebo. The clonotype comes from a person aged 18-65 years who received the Ad26.COV2.S COVID-19 vaccine or a placebo. CDR3 in DNA: TGTGCCAGCAGTGAGGGGGGAGTGAGAGAAAAACTGTTTTTT. Protein product: CASSEGGVREKLFF.